This entry is about one T cell receptor beta chain. What antigen it recognizes has not been identified. This specimen comes from a study of monozygotic twins with inflammatory bowel disease (dated by TCRdb to between 2019 and 2020). Some background on the complete study: A total of some 30 monozygotic twin pairs were included in the full study, comprising nine German pairs (four IBD-concordant, five IBD-discordant) and 19 IBD-discordant Danish pairs. Within discordant pairs, disease-associated traits were sought mainly by comparing IBD patients with their genetically identical healthy co-twins. Each individual had, on average, about 151 000 unique TCRalpha sequences and 181 000 unique TCRbeta sequences available for analysis.

What the work shows at the level of the full study, not this receptor alone: Repertoire similarity did not differ between concordant and discordant twins, which could be due to limited statistical power. Measured by the inverse Simpson index, TCRbeta repertoire diversity was lower in IBD patients than in their healthy co-twins. Background noise and inter-individual variability may have been introduced into the repertoires by the differing immunosuppressive treatments among patients. Fewer clonotypes were shared with other individuals by IBD patients than by healthy twins, most markedly in patients showing signs of disease activity. The results gave no support for a single strong signal or clonotype linked to IBD. The analysis was unable to tell different T cell subtypes apart.

Library preparation used 5' RACE. Preparation of each TCR library used approximately 3,200 ng of total RNA. For each sample, cDNA synthesis was carried out in eight separate reactions using SMARTScribe reverse transcriptase. During cDNA synthesis, template switching introduced unique molecular identifiers that contained a 6-nucleotide sample barcode. Two nested PCRs of roughly 16 and 10 cycles amplified the TCRalpha and TCRbeta cDNA, and bead purification followed each PCR. Before amplification, the cDNA was both treated with uracil DNA-glycosylase and purified with the QIAquick PCR purification kit. The second PCR added Illumina TruSeq-compatible adapters along with sample-specific barcodes. TapeStation and Qubit were used to check library quality and concentration, and 5 to 6.5 ng of each library was pooled. Sequencing of the pooled libraries was done on an Illumina HiSeq2500 single-index Rapid Run using custom sequencing primers and 2 x 100 bp reads. On the study's bioinformatics: UMI-based consensus assembly with MiGEC version 1.2.6 was used to correct PCR and sequencing errors. MiXCR version 2.1.1 was used to carry out V(D)J alignment, clonotype assembly and CDR3 extraction. Normalisation of gene usage, clonotype sharing and MAIT/NKT TCR abundance was achieved by analysing the top 1000, 10 000 and 20 000 clonotypes per sample. After downsampling to 27 000 UMIs, diversity was calculated as the inverse Simpson index using the vegan R package. Statistical testing used paired Mann-Whitney U tests on the discordant twin pairs and applied Benjamini-Hochberg correction for multiple testing. After TCRdb reprocessed the reads, each CDR3 protein sequence was kept as one row, without DNA. The V and J calls reflect TCRdb's pipeline rather than the authors' work. Per the sample table, the count is around 200,000 distinct CDR3 sequences. 1.5% to 2% of the sample lies in the top ten.

Its CDR3 holds 19 amino acids, cysteine through phenylalanine. No nucleotide data were recorded. The CDR1 and CDR2 encoded by the germline V gene are SGHTA and FQGNSA. From each donor, an approximately 2.5 ml peripheral blood sample was collected into PAXgene tubes and kept at -80 degrees C. Without any T cell sorting, total RNA was extracted from whole blood using the PAXgene blood miRNA kit on an automated QIAcube. Deep TCRalpha and TCRbeta repertoire profiling with unique molecular barcoding was performed on peripheral blood of monozygotic twin pairs concordant or discordant for inflammatory bowel disease. For every twin pair, smoking habits were documented, and each individual was categorised as a current, former or never smoker.

Material for sequencing was blood. This sequence originates from a human donor with ulcerative colitis or Crohn's disease, or a healthy co-twin of an affected twin (not recorded which). This chain is built from TRBV7-2 and TRBJ2-3; TCRdb picks TRBD2, but there is no DNA to check that call. The CDR3 in this case is CASSLVLLAGGREYDTQYF.